These T cell receptor beta chains were read from a single sample in a study of CXCR3-negative and CXCR3-positive naive CD8 T cells. TCRdb processed the 5' RACE reads again and assigns one entry to each CDR3 protein, with no DNA. This sample carries roughly 7,000 distinct CDR3 sequences, with around 1.6% going to the ten biggest clones. The specimen was naive CXCR3+ CD8+ T cells from blood. The receptors originated from a human donor in good health. Some clones in this sample may be carry-over from other donors' samples. CDR3s include the opening cysteine and the closing phenylalanine or tryptophan. Part of the rows lack a size; the others show once, few, many or a class for expanded clones.

clone_size: -
j_call: TRBJ1-1
v_call: TRBV29-1
cdr3_aa: CSVHTGGETEAFF

clone_size: -
j_call: TRBJ2-1
v_call: TRBV11-3
cdr3_aa: CASSHLGPASENEQFF

clone_size: medium-sized
j_call: TRBJ2-7
v_call: TRBV11-2
cdr3_aa: CASSLWTSGTYEQYF

clone_size: -
j_call: TRBJ2-3
v_call: TRBV19
cdr3_aa: CASSIGSGGRTDTQYF

clone_size: -
j_call: TRBJ2-3
v_call: TRBV7-2
cdr3_aa: CASSRPGQYEPTQYF

clone_size: -
j_call: TRBJ2-7
v_call: TRBV9
cdr3_aa: CASSAGFTGTYYEQYF

clone_size: medium-sized
j_call: TRBJ2-2
v_call: TRBV29-1
cdr3_aa: CSVLGPNTGELFF

clone_size: -
j_call: TRBJ2-5
v_call: TRBV5-4
cdr3_aa: CASSTRTVETQYF

clone_size: medium-sized
j_call: TRBJ1-1
v_call: TRBV7-9
cdr3_aa: CASSQDRVEAFF

clone_size: -
j_call: TRBJ1-5
v_call: TRBV7-9
cdr3_aa: CASSLGQEYSNQPQHF

clone_size: -
j_call: TRBJ1-1
v_call: TRBV9
cdr3_aa: CASSAGSANTEAFF

clone_size: -
j_call: TRBJ1-1
v_call: TRBV29-1
cdr3_aa: CSVWTTGPSIAFF

clone_size: medium-sized
j_call: TRBJ1-1
v_call: TRBV7-9
cdr3_aa: CASQGELEAFF

clone_size: medium-sized
j_call: TRBJ2-7
v_call: TRBV5-1
cdr3_aa: CASSLLGDRGTIEQYF

clone_size: -
j_call: TRBJ2-1
v_call: TRBV6-5
cdr3_aa: CASSWIGDEQFF

clone_size: medium-sized
j_call: TRBJ2-5
v_call: TRBV20-1
cdr3_aa: CSARVPSQETQYF

clone_size: -
j_call: TRBJ1-1
v_call: TRBV6-5
cdr3_aa: CASSLTLIGEAFF

clone_size: medium-sized
j_call: TRBJ2-1
v_call: TRBV29-1
cdr3_aa: CSVESAGPYNEQFF

clone_size: -
j_call: TRBJ2-7
v_call: TRBV20-1
cdr3_aa: CSAKITSDYEQYF

clone_size: -
j_call: TRBJ2-7
v_call: TRBV6-6
cdr3_aa: CASSWGQGADEQYF

clone_size: medium-sized
j_call: TRBJ2-1
v_call: TRBV29-1
cdr3_aa: CSVEGDVGLAGGSSYNEQFF

clone_size: medium-sized
j_call: TRBJ2-1
v_call: TRBV19
cdr3_aa: CASKLRDEQFF

clone_size: medium-sized
j_call: TRBJ2-7
v_call: TRBV19
cdr3_aa: CASSPGTGYEQYF

clone_size: -
j_call: TRBJ2-3
v_call: TRBV15
cdr3_aa: CATSRDRSPDTQYF

clone_size: -
j_call: TRBJ2-2
v_call: TRBV29-1
cdr3_aa: CSVEMTGGFGELFF

clone_size: -
j_call: TRBJ2-7
v_call: TRBV11-2
cdr3_aa: CASSLATSGYEQYF

clone_size: -
j_call: TRBJ2-6
v_call: TRBV29-1
cdr3_aa: CSVEDSKGANVLTF

clone_size: -
j_call: TRBJ2-5
v_call: TRBV7-6
cdr3_aa: CASSSSGFYQETQYF

clone_size: medium-sized
j_call: TRBJ2-3
v_call: TRBV14
cdr3_aa: CASSQEAGSSDTQYF

clone_size: medium-sized
j_call: TRBJ2-3
v_call: TRBV10-2
cdr3_aa: CASKSQQGFEDTQYF

clone_size: -
j_call: TRBJ2-3
v_call: TRBV29-1
cdr3_aa: CSVEAGVSDTQYF

clone_size: -
j_call: TRBJ1-5
v_call: TRBV4-2
cdr3_aa: CASSQGTGNQPQHF

clone_size: -
j_call: TRBJ2-1
v_call: TRBV5-1
cdr3_aa: CASSLGLAGDGEQFF

clone_size: -
j_call: TRBJ1-1
v_call: TRBV5-1
cdr3_aa: CASSLGNPNTEAFF

clone_size: -
j_call: TRBJ2-5
v_call: TRBV11-2
cdr3_aa: CASSPAGGSGWETQYF

clone_size: -
j_call: TRBJ2-7
v_call: TRBV5-6
cdr3_aa: CASSPGTPSSYEQYF

clone_size: medium-sized
j_call: TRBJ2-1
v_call: TRBV4-2
cdr3_aa: CASSPRPDNEQFF

clone_size: medium-sized
j_call: TRBJ2-7
v_call: TRBV27
cdr3_aa: CASSLSATSSSYEQYF

clone_size: -
j_call: TRBJ2-7
v_call: TRBV9
cdr3_aa: CASSVGSIGEQYF

clone_size: medium-sized
j_call: TRBJ2-2
v_call: TRBV16
cdr3_aa: CASSLRTGGETGELFF

clone_size: medium-sized
j_call: TRBJ2-2
v_call: TRBV19
cdr3_aa: CASSIDHQGAGELFF

clone_size: -
j_call: TRBJ2-3
v_call: TRBV5-1
cdr3_aa: CASSSDRSTDTQYF

clone_size: -
j_call: TRBJ2-6
v_call: TRBV20-1
cdr3_aa: CSARFSYRTGDSSGANVLTF

clone_size: -
j_call: TRBJ2-7
v_call: TRBV11-3
cdr3_aa: CASSFRHPNEQYF

clone_size: medium-sized
j_call: TRBJ1-1
v_call: TRBV20-1
cdr3_aa: CSARVPGQGLAEAFF

clone_size: -
j_call: TRBJ2-7
v_call: TRBV18
cdr3_aa: CASSPETGYYEQYF